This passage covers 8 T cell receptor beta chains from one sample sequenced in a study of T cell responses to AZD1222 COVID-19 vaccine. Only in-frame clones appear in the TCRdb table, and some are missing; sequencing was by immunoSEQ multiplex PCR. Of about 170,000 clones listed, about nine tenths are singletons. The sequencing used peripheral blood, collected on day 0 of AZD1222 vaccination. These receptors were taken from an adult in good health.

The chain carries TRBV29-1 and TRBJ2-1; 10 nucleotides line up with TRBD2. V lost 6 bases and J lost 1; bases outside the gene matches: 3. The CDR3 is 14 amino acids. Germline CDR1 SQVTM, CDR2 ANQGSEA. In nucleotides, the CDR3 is TGCAGCGTCTTACTAGCGGGATCCTACAATGAGCAGTTCTTC. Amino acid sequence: CSVLLAGSYNEQFF.

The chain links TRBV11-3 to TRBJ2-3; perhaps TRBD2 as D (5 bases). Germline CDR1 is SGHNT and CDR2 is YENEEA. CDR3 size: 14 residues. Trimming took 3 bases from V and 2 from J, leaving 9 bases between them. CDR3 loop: CASSLDGNTDTQYF. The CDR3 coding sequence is TGTGCCAGCAGCTTGGACGGGAACACAGATACGCAGTATTTT.

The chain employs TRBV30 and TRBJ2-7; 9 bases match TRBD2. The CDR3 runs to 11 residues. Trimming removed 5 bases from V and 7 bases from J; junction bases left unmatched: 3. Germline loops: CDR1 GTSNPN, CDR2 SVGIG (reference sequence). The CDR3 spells CAWGTSGEQYF. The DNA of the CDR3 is TGTGCCTGGGGTACTAGCGGGGAGCAGTACTTC.

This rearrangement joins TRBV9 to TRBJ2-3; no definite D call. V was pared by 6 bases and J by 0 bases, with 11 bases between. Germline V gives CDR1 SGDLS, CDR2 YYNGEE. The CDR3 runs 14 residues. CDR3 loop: CASTRRLSTDTQYF. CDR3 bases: TGTGCCAGCACCCGGCGACTGAGCACAGATACGCAGTATTTT.

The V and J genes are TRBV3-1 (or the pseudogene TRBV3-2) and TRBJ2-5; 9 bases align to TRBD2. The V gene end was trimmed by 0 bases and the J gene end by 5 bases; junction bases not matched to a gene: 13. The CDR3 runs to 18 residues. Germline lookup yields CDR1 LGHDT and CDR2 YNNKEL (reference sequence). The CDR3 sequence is CASSQDLGGLAGVETQYF. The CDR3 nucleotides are TGTGCCAGCAGCCAAGATTTGGGGGGATTAGCGGGAGTTGAGACCCAGTACTTC.

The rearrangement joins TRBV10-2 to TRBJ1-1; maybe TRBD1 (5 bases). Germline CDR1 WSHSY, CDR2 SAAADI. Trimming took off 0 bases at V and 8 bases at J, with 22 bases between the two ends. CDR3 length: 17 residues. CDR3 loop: CASSESVSAGGIEEAFF. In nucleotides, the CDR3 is TGCGCCAGCAGTGAGTCCGTAAGTGCGGGGGGAATCGAGGAAGCTTTCTTT.

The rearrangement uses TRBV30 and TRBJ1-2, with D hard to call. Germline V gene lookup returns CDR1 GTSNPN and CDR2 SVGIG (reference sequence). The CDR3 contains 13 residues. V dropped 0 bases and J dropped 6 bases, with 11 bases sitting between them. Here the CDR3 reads CAWSVNMRHGYTF. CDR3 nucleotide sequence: TGTGCCTGGAGTGTAAACATGAGGCATGGCTACACCTTC.

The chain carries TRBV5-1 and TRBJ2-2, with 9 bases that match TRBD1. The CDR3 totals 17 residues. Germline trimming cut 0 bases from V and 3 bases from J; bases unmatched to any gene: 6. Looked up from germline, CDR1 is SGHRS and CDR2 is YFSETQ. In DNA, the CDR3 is TGCGCCAGCAGCTTGGGGCACAGGGGGCCCGACACCGGGGAGCTGTTTTTT. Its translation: CASSLGHRGPDTGELFF.